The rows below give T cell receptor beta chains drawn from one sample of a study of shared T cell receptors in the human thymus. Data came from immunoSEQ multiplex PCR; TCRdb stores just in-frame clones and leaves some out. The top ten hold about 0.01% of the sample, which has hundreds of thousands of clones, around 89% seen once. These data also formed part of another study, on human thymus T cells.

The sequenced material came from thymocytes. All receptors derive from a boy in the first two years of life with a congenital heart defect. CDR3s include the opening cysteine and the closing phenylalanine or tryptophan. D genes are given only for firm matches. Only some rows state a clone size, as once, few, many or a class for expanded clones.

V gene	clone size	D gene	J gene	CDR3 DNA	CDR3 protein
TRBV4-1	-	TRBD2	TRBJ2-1	TGCGCCAGCAGCGAGACCCAAGCGGGAGGGCCACAGCAGTTCTTC	CASSETQAGGPQQFF
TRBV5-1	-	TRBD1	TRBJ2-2	TGCGCCAGCATCACTGGCGGGACAGGGTCCACCGGGGAGCTGTTTTTT	CASITGGTGSTGELFF
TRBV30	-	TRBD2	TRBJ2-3	TGTGCCTGGAGATCCGGGACTAGCGGGAGGGCCTTCCGCACAGATACGCAGTATTTT	CAWRSGTSGRAFRTDTQYF
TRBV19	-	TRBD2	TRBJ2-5	TGTGCCAGTAGTAACGGGGGGCAAGAGACCCAGTACTTC	CASSNGGQETQYF
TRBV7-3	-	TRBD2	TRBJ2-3	TGTGCCAGCAGGGAACTAGCGGGAGTAGAAGATACGCAGTATTTT	CASRELAGVEDTQYF
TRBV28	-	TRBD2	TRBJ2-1	TGTGCCAGCGGGACTAGGGGCATGGTGCAGTTCTTC	CASGTRGMVQFF
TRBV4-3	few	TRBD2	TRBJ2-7	TGCGCCAGCAGCCAGCGCATAGCGGGCCTCTCCTACGAGCAGTACTTC	CASSQRIAGLSYEQYF
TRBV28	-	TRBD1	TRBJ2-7	TGTGCCAGCAGCTACGACAGGGGGCGAAACGAGCAGTACTTC	CASSYDRGRNEQYF
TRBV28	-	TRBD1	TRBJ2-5	TGTGCCAGCAGTTCCGACAGGGGGTACCAAGAGACCCAGTACTTC	CASSSDRGYQETQYF
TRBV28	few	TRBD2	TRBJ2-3	TGTGCCAGCAAACCCGAGCGGCATAGAGCGGGAATTGTTACAGATACGCAGTATTTT	CASKPERHRAGIVTDTQYF
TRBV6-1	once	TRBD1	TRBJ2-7	TGTGCCAGCAGGACAGGGAACCCCTACGAGCAGTACTTC	CASRTGNPYEQYF
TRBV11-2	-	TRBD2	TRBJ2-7	TGTGCCAGCAGCCCCGGGACTAGAGGCTCCCCCTACGAGCAGTACTTC	CASSPGTRGSPYEQYF
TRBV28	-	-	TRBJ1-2	TGTGCCAGCAGCCCAAAGGGCTCGGGTGAGGGCCCAAGAGGTGGCTACACCTTC	CASSPKGSGEGPRGGYTF
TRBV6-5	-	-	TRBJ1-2	TGTGCCAGCAGCACACAGAGCCATAACTATGGCTACACCTTC	CASSTQSHNYGYTF
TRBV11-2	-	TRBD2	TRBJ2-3	TGTGCCAGCAGCTTAGACCTTTCGGGAGGGCCCTATACGCAGTATTTT	CASSLDLSGGPYTQYF
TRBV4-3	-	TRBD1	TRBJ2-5	TGCGCCAGCAGCCTTATAAGGGACAGCACTCAAGAGACCCAGTACTTC	CASSLIRDSTQETQYF